This TCR beta chain emerged from a study of control samples from healthy donors and cancer patients. This CDR3 has 15 amino acids. V lost 2 bases and J lost 7; bases outside the gene matches: 8. Looked up from germline, CDR1 is SGDLS and CDR2 is YYNGEE. TCRdb's copy holds only in-frame clones and misses some; the assay was immunoSEQ multiplex PCR. The table records 100,000 to 150,000 clones, around 87% of them present only once. Sequenced sample: blood. The source is a man aged 25-45 years in good health. The chain joins TRBV9 to TRBJ2-2, with TRBD2 identical over 7 bases. CDR3 region: CASSVSRGTHGELFF. DNA of the CDR3: TGTGCCAGCAGCGTTTCGCGGGGGACTCACGGGGAGCTGTTTTTT.